These T cell receptor beta chains were read from a single sample in a study of shared clonotypes between healthy human individuals. This table comes from immunoSEQ multiplex PCR, and its TCRdb copy is limited to in-frame clones, with some not included. The sample yields about 480,000 clones, 75% to 80% seen once. Sequencing was done on a sample of PBMCs. The receptors come from a middle-aged woman in good health. Some clones in this sample may be carry-over from other donors' samples. Both conserved end residues are trimmed from each CDR3. A row's size may be missing; if present it is once, few, many or a size class.

clone size	V gene	CDR3 protein
-	TRBV4-2	ASSDGTSGNTGELF
-	TRBV19	ASSMQVGIDQPQH
-	TRBV6-1	ASSEHYPSYEQY
many	TRBV11-3	ASSPRRGGMNEQF
-	TRBV9	ASSPTFPYNEQF
-	TRBV5-1	ASSPASQNTEAF
-	TRBV15	ATSRDQDRRSPLH
-	TRBV6-1	ASSESGDLQH
-	TRBV7-2	ASNTRGDYQPQH
many	TRBV7-7	ASSPLRRDGNEQF
-	TRBV9	ASSVQSGTTDTQY
once	TRBV5-1	ASREGVRETQY
-	TRBV7-7	ASAVASGSPYEQY
-	TRBV20-1	SAPKGYEQY
-	TRBV7-2	ASSSWGGSGNTIY
-	TRBV18	ASSPRLGGPAGELF
-	TRBV5-1	ASSVGGGTDTQY
-	TRBV7-9	ASSGTAAANIQY
-	TRBV15	ATSRSLASTYNEQF
-	TRBV28	ASSLTGRGYT
-	TRBV5-1	ASSLSSLQGGRGTGELF
-	TRBV27	ASIPPSGSQYNEQF
-	TRBV30	AWSMGLGGTDTQY
-	TRBV27	ASTSGQPQETQY
-	TRBV30	AWVLSFSGANVLT
-	TRBV5-5	ASSLAPPTDTQY
-	TRBV4-1	ASSQNSASSYEQY
many	TRBV11-2	ASSTRGQTQY
once	TRBV6-5	ASSPFLGQGYEQY
-	TRBV20-1	SARGDAEQY
few	TRBV28	ASRPSGFWGKRQDTQY
-	TRBV9	ASSTGQSGGSYT
-	TRBV27	ASSPRTGVIAKNIQY
-	TRBV7-9	ASTRSSYQETQY
-	TRBV5-1	ASSPRQGAGTGELF
-	TRBV6-1	ASRGTAPYEQY
-	TRBV28	ASIRDQLEMNTEAF
-	TRBV29-1	SVGASGRGEQY
once	TRBV7-9	ASNLASGANVLT
-	TRBV11-2	ASSFGPGWNTEAF
-	TRBV15	ATSRVGNVED
-	TRBV14	ASSWDRESEQY
-	TRBV5-8	ASSWVWQF
-	TRBV5-6	ASSSGTLVGYGYT
once	TRBV27	ASRPLGGTSYNEQF
many	TRBV5-6	ASSLGSGETQY
-	TRBV25-1	ASSENRGGEKLF
-	TRBV28	ASSSGLAGVNEQF
-	TRBV27	ASSSTGRHEQY